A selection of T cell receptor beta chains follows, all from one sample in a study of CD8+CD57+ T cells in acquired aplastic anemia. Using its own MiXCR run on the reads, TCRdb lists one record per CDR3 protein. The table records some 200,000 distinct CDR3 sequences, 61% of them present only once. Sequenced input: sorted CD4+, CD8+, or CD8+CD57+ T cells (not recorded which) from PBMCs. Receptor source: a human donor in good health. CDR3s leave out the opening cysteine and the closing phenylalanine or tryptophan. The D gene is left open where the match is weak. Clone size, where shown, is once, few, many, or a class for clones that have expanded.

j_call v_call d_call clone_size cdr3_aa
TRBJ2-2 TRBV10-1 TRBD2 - ASRGLAGGLGTGELF
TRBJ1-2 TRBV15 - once ATSRDSRGYT
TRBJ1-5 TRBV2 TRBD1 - ASSPTGYQPQH
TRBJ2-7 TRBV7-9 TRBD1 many ASTLGSRGNYEQY
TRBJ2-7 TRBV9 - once ASSEGGEQY
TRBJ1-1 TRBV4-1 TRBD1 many ASSHRQGMNTEAF
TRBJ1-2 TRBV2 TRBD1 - ASSEATGNYGYT
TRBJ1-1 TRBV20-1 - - SARGQGTEAF
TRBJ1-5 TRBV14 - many ASSPLYSNQPQH
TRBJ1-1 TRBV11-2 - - ASSLGFVFEKNTEAF
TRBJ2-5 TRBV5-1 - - ASAPSPGKETQY
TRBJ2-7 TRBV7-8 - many ASSSIQKYEQY
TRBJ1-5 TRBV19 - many ASKTAYSNQPQH
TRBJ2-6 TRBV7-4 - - ASSLPSGANVLT
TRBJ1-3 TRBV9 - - ASSKDSVAGNTIY
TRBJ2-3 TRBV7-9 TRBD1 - ASSLSWTGTSDTQY
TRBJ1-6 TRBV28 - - ASSLEDNSPLH
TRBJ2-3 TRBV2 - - ASSRHGGEGDTQY
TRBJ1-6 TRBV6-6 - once ASKDSRPPLH
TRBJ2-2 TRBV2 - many ASNDATGELF
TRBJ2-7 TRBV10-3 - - VISAHNRADGYEQY
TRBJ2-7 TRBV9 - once ASSVAVPGIDSEQY
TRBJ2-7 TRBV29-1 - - SVNEDTSSYEQY
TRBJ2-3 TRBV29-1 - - SVDSLSTDTQY
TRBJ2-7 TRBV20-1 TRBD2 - SASLLAGEALEQY
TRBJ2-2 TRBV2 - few ASRRQAVDTGELF
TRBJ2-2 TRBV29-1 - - SVGGPGAGELF
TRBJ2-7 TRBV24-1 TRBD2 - ATSDGTSGAKQY
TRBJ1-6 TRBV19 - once ASSLRYGQTGYNSPLH
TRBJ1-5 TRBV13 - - ASSPYREASNQPQH
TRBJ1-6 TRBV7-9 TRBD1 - ASSLGTGAHSPLH
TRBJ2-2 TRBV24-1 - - ATSHINTGELF
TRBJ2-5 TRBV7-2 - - ASSLSKMETQY
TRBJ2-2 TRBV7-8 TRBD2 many ASRTWREPPGELF
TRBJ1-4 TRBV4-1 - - ASSGGTKNEKLF
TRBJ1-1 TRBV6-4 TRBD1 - ASSHDRENTEAF
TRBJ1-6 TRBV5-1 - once AGPSGQPRSPLH
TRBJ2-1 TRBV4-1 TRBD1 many ASSQEGGDNEQF
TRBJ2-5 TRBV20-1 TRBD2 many SASGRLGREETQY
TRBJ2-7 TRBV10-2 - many AIQTDSYEQY
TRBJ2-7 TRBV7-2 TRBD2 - ASSDGGGTSEQY
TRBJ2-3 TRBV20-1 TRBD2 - SALAGGWTDTQY
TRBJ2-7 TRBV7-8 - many ASSLEGLGSYEQY
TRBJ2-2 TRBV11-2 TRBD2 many ASSLGAGSGVVTGELF
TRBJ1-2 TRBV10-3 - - AISEYQGNVGGYT
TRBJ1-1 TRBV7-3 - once ASSLKGVAGNTEAF
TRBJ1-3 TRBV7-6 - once ASSLVVAGNTIY
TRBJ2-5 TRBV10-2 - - ASLTNAFETQY
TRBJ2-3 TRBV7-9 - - ASSSYRDSTDTQY
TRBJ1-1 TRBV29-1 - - IGQIFTEAF
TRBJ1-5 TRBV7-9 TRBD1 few ASTGQGDQPQH
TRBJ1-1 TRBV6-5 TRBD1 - ASKRTGGAYTEAF
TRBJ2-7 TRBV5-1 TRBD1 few ASRPGQGGDEQY
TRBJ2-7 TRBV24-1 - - ATSEKRQVGSYEQY
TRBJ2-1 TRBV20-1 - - SARGVTYNEQF
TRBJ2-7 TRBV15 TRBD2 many ATSPPARESSYEQY
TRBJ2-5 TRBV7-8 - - ASSLAVGGRGWETQY